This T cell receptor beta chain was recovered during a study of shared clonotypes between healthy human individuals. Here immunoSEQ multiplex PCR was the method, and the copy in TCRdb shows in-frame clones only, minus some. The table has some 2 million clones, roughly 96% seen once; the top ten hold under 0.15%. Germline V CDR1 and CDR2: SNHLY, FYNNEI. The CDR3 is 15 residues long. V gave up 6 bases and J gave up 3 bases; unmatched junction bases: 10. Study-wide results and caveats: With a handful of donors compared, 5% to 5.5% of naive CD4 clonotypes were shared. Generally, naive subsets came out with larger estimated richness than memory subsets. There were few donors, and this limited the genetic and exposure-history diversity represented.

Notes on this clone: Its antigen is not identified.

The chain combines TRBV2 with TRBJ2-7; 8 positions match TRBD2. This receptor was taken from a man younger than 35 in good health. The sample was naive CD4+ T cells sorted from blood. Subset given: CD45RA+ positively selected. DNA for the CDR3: TGTGCCAGCAGGCTAGAGCGGGGGTTACTCTACGAGCAGTACTTC. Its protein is CASRLERGLLYEQYF.